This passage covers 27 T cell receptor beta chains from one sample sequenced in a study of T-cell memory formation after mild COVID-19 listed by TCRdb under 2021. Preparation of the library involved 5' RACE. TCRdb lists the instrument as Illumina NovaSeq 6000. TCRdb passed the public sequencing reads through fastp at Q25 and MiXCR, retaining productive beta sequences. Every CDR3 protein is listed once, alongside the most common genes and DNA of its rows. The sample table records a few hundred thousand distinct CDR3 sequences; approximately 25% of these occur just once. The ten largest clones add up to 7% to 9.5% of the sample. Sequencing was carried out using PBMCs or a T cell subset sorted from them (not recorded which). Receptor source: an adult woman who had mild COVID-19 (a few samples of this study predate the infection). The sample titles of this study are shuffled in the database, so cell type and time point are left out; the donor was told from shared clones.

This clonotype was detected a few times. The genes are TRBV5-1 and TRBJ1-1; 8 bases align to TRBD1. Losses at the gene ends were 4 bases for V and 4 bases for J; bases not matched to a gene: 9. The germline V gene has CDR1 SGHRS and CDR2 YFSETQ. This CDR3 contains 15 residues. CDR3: CASSPRTGRSTEAFF. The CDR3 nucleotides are TGCGCCAGCAGCCCACGGACAGGGAGGTCCACTGAAGCTTTCTTT.

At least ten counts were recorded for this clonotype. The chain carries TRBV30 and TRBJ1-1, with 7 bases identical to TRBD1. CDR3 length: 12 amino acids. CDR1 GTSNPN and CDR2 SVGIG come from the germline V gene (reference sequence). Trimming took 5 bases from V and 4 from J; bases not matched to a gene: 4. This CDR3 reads CAWDRVITEAFF. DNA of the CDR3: TGTGCCTGGGACAGGGTGATCACTGAAGCTTTCTTT.

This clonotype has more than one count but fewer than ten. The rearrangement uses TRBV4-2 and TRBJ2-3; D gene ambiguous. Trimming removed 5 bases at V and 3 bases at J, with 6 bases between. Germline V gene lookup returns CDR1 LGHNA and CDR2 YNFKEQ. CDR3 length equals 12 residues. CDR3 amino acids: CASSGMTDTQYF. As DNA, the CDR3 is TGTGCCAGCAGCGGTATGACAGATACGCAGTATTTT.

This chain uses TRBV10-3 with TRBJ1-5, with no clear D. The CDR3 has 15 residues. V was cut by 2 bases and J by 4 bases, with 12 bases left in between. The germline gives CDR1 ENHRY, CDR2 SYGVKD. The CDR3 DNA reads TGTGCCATCAGTGAGACGAGGGTAGGGAATCAGCCCCAGCATTTT. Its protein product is CAISETRVGNQPQHF.

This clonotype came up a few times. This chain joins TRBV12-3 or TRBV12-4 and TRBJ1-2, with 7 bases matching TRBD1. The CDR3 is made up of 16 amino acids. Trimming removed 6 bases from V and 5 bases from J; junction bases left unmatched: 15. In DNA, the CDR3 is TGTGCCAGCAGCGAAACGGGGGACAGCAGGATTTATGGCTACACCTTC. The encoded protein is CASSETGDSRIYGYTF.

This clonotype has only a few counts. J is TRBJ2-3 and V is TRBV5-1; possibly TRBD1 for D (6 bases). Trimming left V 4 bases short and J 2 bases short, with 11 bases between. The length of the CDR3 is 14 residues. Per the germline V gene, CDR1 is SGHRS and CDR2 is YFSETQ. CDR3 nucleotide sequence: TGCGCCAGCAGCCTCAGGGGATTCACAGATACGCAGTATTTT. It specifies CASSLRGFTDTQYF.

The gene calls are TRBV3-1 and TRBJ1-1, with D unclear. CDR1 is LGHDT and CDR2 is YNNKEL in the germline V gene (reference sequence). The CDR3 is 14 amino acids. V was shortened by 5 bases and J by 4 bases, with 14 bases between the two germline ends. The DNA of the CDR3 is TGTGCCAGCAGCGGGAGAGGGAGGTCCACTGAAGCTTTCTTT. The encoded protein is CASSGRGRSTEAFF.

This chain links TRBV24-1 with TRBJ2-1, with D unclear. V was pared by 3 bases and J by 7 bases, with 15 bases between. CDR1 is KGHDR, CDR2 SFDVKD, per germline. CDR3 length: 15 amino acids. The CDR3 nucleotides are TGTGCCACCAGTGATGCAAGTACCGCGAGGAATGAGCAGTTCTTC. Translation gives CATSDASTARNEQFF.

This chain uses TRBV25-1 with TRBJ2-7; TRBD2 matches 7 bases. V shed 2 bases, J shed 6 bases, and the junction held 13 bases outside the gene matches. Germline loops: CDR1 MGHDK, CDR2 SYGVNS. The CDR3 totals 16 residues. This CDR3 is CASSEAGRGSGTEQYF. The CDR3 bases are TGTGCCAGCAGTGAAGCGGGGAGGGGAAGCGGGACCGAGCAGTACTTC.

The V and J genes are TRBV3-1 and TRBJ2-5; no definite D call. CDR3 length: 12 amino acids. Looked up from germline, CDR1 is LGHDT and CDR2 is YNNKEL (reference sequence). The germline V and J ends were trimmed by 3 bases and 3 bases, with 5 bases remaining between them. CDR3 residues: CASSHTKETQYF. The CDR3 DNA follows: TGTGCCAGCAGCCACACGAAAGAGACCCAGTACTTC.

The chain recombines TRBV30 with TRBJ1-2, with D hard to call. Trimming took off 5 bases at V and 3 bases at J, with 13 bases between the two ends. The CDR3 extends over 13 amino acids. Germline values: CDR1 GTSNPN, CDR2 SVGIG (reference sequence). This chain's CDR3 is CAWRPELDYGYTF. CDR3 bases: TGTGCCTGGCGACCGGAACTTGACTATGGCTACACCTTC.

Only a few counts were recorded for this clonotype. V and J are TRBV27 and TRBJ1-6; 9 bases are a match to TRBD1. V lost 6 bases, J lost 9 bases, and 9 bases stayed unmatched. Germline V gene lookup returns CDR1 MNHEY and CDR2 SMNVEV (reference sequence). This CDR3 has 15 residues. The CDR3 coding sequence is TGTGCCAGCAGCCATGGGACAGGGTGGGGTTCACCCCTCCACTTT. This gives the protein CASSHGTGWGSPLHF.

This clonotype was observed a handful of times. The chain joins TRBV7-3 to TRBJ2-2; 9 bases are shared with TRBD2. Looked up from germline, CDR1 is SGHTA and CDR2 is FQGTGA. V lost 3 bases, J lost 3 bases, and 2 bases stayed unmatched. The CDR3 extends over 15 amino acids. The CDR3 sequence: CASSFLAGDTGELFF. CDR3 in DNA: TGTGCCAGCAGCTTTTTAGCGGGAGACACCGGGGAGCTGTTTTTT.

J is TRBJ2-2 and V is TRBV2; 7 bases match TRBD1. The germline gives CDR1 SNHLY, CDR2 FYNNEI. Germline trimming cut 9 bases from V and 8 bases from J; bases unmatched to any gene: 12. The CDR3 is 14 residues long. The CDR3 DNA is TGTGCCAGTTCTCGGGACAGCGCCGTGGGGGAGCTGTTTTTT. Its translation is CASSRDSAVGELFF.

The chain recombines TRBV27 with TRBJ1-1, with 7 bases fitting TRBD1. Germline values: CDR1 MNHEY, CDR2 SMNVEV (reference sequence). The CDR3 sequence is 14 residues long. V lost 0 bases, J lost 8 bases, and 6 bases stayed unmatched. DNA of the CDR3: TGTGCCAGCAGTTTATCCCCGCGGACAGGAGAAGCTTTCTTT. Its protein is CASSLSPRTGEAFF.

The CDR3: CASSLVSASGRAPETQYF. As DNA, the CDR3 is TGTGCCAGCAGCTTAGTCTCTGCTAGCGGGAGGGCCCCAGAGACCCAGTACTTC. The chain uses TRBV11-2 and TRBJ2-5; 12 nucleotides line up with TRBD2. After removal of 1 base from V and 4 bases from J, the junction contained 10 bases not matched to a gene. The CDR3 is made up of 18 amino acids. The germline V gene has CDR1 SGHAT and CDR2 FQNNGV.

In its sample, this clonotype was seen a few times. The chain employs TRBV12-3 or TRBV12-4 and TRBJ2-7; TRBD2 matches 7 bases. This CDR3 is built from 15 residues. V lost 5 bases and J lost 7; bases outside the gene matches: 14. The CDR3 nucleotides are TGTGCCAGCAGTCGAGGAGAGGGAGGGCCGGGGGAGCAGTACTTC. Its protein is CASSRGEGGPGEQYF.

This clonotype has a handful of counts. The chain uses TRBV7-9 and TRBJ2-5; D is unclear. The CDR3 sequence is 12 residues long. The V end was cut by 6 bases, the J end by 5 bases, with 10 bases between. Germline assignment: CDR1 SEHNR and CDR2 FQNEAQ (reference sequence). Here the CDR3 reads CASSFASETQYF. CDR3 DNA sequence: TGTGCCAGCAGTTTCGCGAGTGAGACCCAGTACTTC.

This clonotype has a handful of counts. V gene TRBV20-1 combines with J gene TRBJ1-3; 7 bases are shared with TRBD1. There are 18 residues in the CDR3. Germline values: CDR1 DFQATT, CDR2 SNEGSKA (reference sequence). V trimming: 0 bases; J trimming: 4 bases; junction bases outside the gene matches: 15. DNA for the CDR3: TGCAGTGCTAGAGATTCTCAGGGGACAGACAAAGGAGGAAACACCATATATTTT. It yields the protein CSARDSQGTDKGGNTIYF.

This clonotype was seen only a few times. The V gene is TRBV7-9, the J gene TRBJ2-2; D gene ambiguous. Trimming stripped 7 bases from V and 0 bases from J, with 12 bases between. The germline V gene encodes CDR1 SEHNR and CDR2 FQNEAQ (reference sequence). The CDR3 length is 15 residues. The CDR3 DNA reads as TGTGCCAGCAAATACAGCACTGCGAACACCGGGGAGCTGTTTTTT. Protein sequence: CASKYSTANTGELFF.

CDR3 nucleotide sequence: TGCAGTTACCCGGCTAGGGTCGACTCAGCGGGGACCCAGTACTTC. Its translation is CSYPARVDSAGTQYF. The chain uses TRBV20-1 and TRBJ2-5, with D perhaps TRBD2 (6 bases). V gave up 8 bases and J gave up 7 bases, with 26 bases separating them. The CDR3 is 15 amino acids. Germline V gene lookup returns CDR1 DFQATT and CDR2 SNEGSKA (reference sequence).

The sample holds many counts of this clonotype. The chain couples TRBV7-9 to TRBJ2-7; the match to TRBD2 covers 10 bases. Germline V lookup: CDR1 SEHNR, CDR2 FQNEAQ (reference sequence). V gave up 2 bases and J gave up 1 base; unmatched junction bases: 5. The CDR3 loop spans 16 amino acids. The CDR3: CASSLREGLASYEQYF. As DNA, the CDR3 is TGTGCCAGCAGCTTAAGAGAGGGACTAGCGTCCTACGAGCAGTACTTC. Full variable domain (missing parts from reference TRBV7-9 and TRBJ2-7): DTGVSQNPRHKITKRGQNVTFRCDPISEHNRLYWYRQTLGQGPEFLTYFQNEAQLEKSRLLSDRFSAERPKGSFSTLEIQRTEQGDSAMYLCASSLREGLASYEQYFGPGTRLTVT.

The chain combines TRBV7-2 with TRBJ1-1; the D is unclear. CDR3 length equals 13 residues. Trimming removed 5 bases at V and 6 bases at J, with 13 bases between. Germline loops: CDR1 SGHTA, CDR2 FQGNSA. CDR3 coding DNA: TGTGCCAGCAGCCGAACCCCGTCGGCTGAAGCTTTCTTT. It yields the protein CASSRTPSAEAFF.

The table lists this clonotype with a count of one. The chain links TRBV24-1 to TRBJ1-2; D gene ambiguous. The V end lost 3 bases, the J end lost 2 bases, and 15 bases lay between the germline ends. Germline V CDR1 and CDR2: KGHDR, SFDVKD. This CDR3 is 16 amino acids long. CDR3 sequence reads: CATSDPSLPRNYGYTF. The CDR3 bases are TGTGCCACCAGTGATCCTTCCCTACCTCGAAACTATGGCTACACCTTC.

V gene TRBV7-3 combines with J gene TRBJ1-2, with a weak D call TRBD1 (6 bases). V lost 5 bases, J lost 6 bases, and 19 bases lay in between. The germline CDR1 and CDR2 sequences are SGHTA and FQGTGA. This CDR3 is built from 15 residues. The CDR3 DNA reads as TGTGCCAGCAGCACAGGGTCTCTCTCACCTGATGGCTACACCTTC. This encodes CASSTGSLSPDGYTF. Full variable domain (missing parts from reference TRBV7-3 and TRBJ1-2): GAGVSQTPSNKVTEKGKYVELRCDPISGHTALYWYRQSLGQGPEFLIYFQGTGAADDSGLPNDRFFAVRPEGSVSTLKIQRTERGDSAVYLCASSTGSLSPDGYTFGSGTRLTVV.

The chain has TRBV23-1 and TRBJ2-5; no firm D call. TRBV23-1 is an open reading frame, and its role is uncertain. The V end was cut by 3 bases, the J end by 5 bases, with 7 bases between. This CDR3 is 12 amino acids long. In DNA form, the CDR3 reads TGCGCCAGCAGTCAGCAGCATGAGACCCAGTACTTC. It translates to CASSQQHETQYF.

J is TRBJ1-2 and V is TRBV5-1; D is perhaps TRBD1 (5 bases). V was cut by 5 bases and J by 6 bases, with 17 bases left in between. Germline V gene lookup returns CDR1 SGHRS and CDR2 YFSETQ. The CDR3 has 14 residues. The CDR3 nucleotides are TGCGCCAGCAGTTCCTCTTTTGGGGGACATGGCTACACCTTC. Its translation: CASSSSFGGHGYTF.